Reported below is one T cell receptor (beta chain). Researchers report immunoSEQ v3.0 was run at survey level. Assay used: immunoSEQ multiplex PCR; TCRdb lists only in-frame clones, some missing. The data show under 35,000 clones, about 96% seen once. This record comes from a study of long-term antiretroviral therapy in people with HIV. The sample consisted of unsorted PBMCs, taken 6.5 to 6.9 years after starting antiretroviral therapy. This TCR came from a man aged 25-40 years with HIV.

The CDR3 is CATSGSRYNEQFF. Here the CDR3 DNA reads TGTGCCACCAGCGGGAGCCGCTACAATGAGCAGTTCTTC. The rearrangement links TRBV15 to TRBJ2-1; D possibly corresponds to TRBD2 (5 bases). The CDR3 runs 13 residues. The V end lost 5 bases, the J end lost 3 bases, and 8 bases lay between the germline ends. Germline lookup yields CDR1 LNHNV and CDR2 YYDKDF (reference sequence).